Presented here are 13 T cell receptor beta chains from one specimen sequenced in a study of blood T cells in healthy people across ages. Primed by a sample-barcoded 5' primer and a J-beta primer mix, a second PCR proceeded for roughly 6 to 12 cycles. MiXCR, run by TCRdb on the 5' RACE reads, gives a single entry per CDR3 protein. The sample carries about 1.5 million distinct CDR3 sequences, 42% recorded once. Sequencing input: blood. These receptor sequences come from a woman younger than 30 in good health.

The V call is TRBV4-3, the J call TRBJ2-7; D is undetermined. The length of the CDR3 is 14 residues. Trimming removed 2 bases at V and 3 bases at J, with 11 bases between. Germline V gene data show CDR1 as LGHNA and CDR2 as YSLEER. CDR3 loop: CASSQKKGFYEQYF. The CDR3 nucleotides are TGCGCCAGCAGCCAAAAAAAGGGCTTCTACGAGCAGTACTTC.

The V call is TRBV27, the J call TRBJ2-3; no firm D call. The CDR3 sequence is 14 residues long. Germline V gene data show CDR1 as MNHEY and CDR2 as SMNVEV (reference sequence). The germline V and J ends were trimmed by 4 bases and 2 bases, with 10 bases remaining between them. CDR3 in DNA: TGTGCCAGCAGTTACAATCCCCCCACAGATACGCAGTATTTT. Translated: CASSYNPPTDTQYF.

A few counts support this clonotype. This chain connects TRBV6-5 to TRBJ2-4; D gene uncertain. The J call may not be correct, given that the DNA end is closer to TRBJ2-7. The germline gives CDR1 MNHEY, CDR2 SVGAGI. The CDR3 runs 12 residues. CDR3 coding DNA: TGTGCCAGCAGAGCAAGAGCCTACGAGCAGTACTTC. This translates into CASRARAYEQYF.

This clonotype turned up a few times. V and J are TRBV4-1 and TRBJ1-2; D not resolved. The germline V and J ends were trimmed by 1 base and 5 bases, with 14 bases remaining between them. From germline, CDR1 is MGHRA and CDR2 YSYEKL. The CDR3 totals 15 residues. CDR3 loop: CASSQVPRLLYGYTF. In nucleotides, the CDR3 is TGCGCCAGCAGCCAAGTCCCCAGGCTCCTATATGGCTACACCTTC.

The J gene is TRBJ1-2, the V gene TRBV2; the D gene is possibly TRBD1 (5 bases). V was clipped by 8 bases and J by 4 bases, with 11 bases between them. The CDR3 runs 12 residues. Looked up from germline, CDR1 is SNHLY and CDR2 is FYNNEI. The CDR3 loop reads CASERGGYGYTF. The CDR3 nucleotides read TGTGCCAGCGAAAGGGGAGGCTATGGCTACACCTTC. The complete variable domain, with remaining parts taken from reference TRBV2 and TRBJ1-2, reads EPEVTQTPSHQVTQMGQEVILRCVPISNHLYFYWYRQILGQKVEFLVSFYNNEISEKSEIFDDQFSVERPDGSNFTLKIRSTKLEDSAMYFCASERGGYGYTFGSGTRLTVV.

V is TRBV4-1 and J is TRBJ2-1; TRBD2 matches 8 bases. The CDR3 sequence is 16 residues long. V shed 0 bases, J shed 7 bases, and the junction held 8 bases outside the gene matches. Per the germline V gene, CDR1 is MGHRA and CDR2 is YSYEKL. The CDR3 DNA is TGCGCCAGCAGCCAAGAAGGCGGGAGGCTGGGGAATGAGCAGTTCTTC. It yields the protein CASSQEGGRLGNEQFF.

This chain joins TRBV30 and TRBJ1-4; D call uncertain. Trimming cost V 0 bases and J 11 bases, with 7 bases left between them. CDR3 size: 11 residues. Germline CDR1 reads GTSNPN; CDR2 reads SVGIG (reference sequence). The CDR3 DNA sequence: TGTGCCTGGAGTGTAAAAGTGAAACTGTTTTTT. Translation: CAWSVKVKLFF. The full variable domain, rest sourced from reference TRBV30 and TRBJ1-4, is SQTIHQWPATLVQPVGSPLSLECTVEGTSNPNLYWYRQAAGRGLQLLFYSVGIGQISSEVPQNLSASRPQDRQFILSSKKLLLSDSGFYLCAWSVKVKLFFGSGTQLSVL.

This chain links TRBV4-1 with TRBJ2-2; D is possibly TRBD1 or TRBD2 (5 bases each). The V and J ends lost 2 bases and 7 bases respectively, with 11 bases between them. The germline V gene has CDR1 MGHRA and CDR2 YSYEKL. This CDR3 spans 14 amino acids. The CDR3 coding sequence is TGCGCCAGCAGCCAAAATCCTGGGGGCGGGGAGCTGTTTTTT. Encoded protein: CASSQNPGGGELFF.

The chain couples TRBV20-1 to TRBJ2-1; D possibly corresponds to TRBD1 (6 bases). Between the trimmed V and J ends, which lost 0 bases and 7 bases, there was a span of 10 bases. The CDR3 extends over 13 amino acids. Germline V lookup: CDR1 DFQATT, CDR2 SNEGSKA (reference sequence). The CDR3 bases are TGCAGTGCTAGAGAGGGCAGGGGTAATGAGCAGTTCTTC. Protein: CSAREGRGNEQFF.

In nucleotides, the CDR3 is TGTGCCAGCAGTTACAGGGGGCATCAGCCCCAGCATTTT. Translated: CASSYRGHQPQHF. This rearrangement joins TRBV6-2 or TRBV6-3 to TRBJ1-5; 7 positions match TRBD1. The ends lost 2 bases at V and 5 bases at J; junction bases unmatched: 0. The V gene's germline CDR1 is MNHEY and CDR2 SVGEGT. The CDR3 runs to 13 residues.

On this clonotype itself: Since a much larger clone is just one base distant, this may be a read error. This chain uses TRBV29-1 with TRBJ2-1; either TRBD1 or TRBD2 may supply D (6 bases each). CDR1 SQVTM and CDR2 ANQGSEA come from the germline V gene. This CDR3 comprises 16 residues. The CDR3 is CSVENLGGLVYGEKFF. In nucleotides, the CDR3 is TGCAGCGTTGAAAACCTGGGGGGCCTCGTATACGGTGAGAAGTTCTTC.

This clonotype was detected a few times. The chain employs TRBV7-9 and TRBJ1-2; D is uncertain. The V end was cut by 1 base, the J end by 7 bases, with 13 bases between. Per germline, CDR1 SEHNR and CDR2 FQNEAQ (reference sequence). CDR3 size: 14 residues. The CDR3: CASSLVTALGGYTF. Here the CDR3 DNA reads TGTGCCAGCAGCTTAGTAACGGCGCTGGGTGGCTACACCTTC.

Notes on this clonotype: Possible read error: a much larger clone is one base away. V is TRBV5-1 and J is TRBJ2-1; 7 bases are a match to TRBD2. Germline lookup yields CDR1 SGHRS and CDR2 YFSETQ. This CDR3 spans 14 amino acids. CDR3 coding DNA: TGCGCCGGCAGGGCGGGAGAAACCTACAATGAGCAGTTCTTC. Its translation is CAGRAGETYNEQFF.